A single sample is the source of the 32 T cell receptor beta chains below, sequenced in a study of T cell changes during pregnancy in multiple sclerosis. The data were produced by immunoSEQ multiplex PCR, yet TCRdb's version contains in-frame clones alone and is incomplete. The sample yields more than 70,000 clones, around 92% seen once. The source was peripheral blood, collected before pregnancy. The source is a female donor with multiple sclerosis, enrolled in a pregnancy study.

A few counts support this clone. The chain recombines TRBV5-4 with TRBJ1-1, with D perhaps matching TRBD1 (5 bases). Per the germline V gene, CDR1 is SGHNT and CDR2 is YYREEE (reference sequence). V lost 4 bases and J 0 bases, leaving 10 bases between the germline ends. The CDR3 totals 14 residues. The CDR3: CASSMAGVNTEAFF. CDR3 coding DNA: TGTGCCAGCAGCATGGCGGGGGTGAACACTGAAGCTTTCTTT. The variable domain in full, completed from reference TRBV5-4 and TRBJ1-1, reads ETGVTQSPTHLIKTRGQQVTLRCSSQSGHNTVSWYQQALGQGPQFIFQYYREEENGRGNFPPRFSGLQFPNYSSELNVNALELDDSALYLCASSMAGVNTEAFFGQGTRLTVV.

The chain employs TRBV28 and TRBJ1-5; D may be TRBD1 (5 bases). CDR1 and CDR2 from the germline V gene are MDHEN and SYDVKM. Trimming shortened V by 10 bases and J by 6 bases, and 13 bases separated the two germline ends. The CDR3 is made up of 12 amino acids. CDR3 region: CATRVSGQPQHF. The CDR3 DNA reads as TGTGCCACCAGGGTCTCGGGTCAGCCCCAGCATTTT.

The V gene is TRBV28, the J gene TRBJ2-5; TRBD2 is a possible D gene (5 bases). Trimming left V 3 bases short and J 3 bases short, with 11 bases between. The CDR3 has 14 residues. In germline, CDR1 is MDHEN, CDR2 SYDVKM. The CDR3 protein is CASSLASGEETQYF. CDR3 bases: TGTGCCAGCAGTTTGGCGAGCGGAGAAGAGACCCAGTACTTC.

V gene TRBV4-3 combines with J gene TRBJ2-2, with a weak D call TRBD1 (5 bases). This CDR3 contains 17 residues. Germline V gives CDR1 LGHNA, CDR2 YSLEER. Trimming left V 4 bases short and J 3 bases short, with 18 bases between. The CDR3 sequence: CASSRKVGQSDTGELFF. The DNA for the CDR3 is TGCGCCAGCAGCCGAAAAGTGGGGCAGTCCGACACCGGGGAGCTGTTTTTT.

The chain combines TRBV4-3 with TRBJ1-6; 7 bases map to TRBD1. Per the germline V gene, CDR1 is LGHNA and CDR2 is YSLEER. The CDR3 has 19 amino acids. J was trimmed by 10 bases and V by 2 bases; bases with no gene match: 20. This CDR3 reads CASSQSTRGLQGIGSPLHF. As DNA, the CDR3 is TGCGCCAGCAGCCAATCCACCCGGGGGTTACAGGGGATTGGGTCACCCCTCCACTTT.

The chain combines TRBV19 with TRBJ2-2, with TRBD2 as a possible D gene (5 bases). There are 14 residues in the CDR3. V lost 5 bases, J lost 6 bases, and 13 bases lay in between. Germline loops: CDR1 LNHDA, CDR2 SQIVND (reference sequence). Here the CDR3 reads CASSPRELPGELFF. The CDR3 DNA reads TGTGCCAGTAGTCCACGGGAACTCCCCGGGGAGCTGTTTTTT.

The V call is TRBV29-1, the J call TRBJ2-7; 7 positions agree with TRBD1. There are 12 residues in the CDR3. Germline V gene lookup returns CDR1 SQVTM and CDR2 ANQGSEA. Trimming cost V 4 bases and J 3 bases; bases outside gene matches: 3. The CDR3 sequence is CSVGAGGYEQYF. CDR3 nucleotides: TGCAGCGTTGGGGCAGGGGGCTACGAGCAGTACTTC.

The chain is built from TRBV27 and TRBJ1-5, with 7 bases lining up with TRBD1. The germline gives CDR1 MNHEY, CDR2 SMNVEV (reference sequence). V was pared by 5 bases and J by 6 bases, with 10 bases of the junction left unmatched. This CDR3 has 15 residues. The CDR3 region is CASSPSSTGRQPQHF. In nucleotides, the CDR3 is TGTGCCAGCAGTCCCTCATCGACAGGGCGTCAGCCCCAGCATTTT.

The CDR3 here is CASSQSPAAGGPYEQYF. The CDR3 DNA reads as TGCGCCAGCAGCCAATCCCCGGCAGCGGGAGGGCCCTACGAGCAGTACTTC. V is TRBV4-1 and J is TRBJ2-7; 10 nucleotides match TRBD2. The V segment lost 2 bases and the J segment 2 bases; nucleotides outside the gene matches: 9. CDR1 MGHRA and CDR2 YSYEKL come from the germline V gene. The CDR3 consists of 17 residues.

The V gene is TRBV5-5, the J gene TRBJ2-1; TRBD2 is a possible D gene (5 bases). This CDR3 contains 14 residues. V lost 0 bases and J lost 6, with 10 bases in between. Germline CDR1 and CDR2: SGHKS and YYEKEE (reference sequence). CDR3: CASSLVLVFNEQFF. The CDR3 coding sequence is TGTGCCAGCAGCTTGGTACTAGTTTTCAATGAGCAGTTCTTC.

The J gene is TRBJ1-5, the V gene TRBV15, with TRBD1 matching 8 bases. CDR1 and CDR2 from the germline V gene are LNHNV and YYDKDF (reference sequence). This CDR3 spans 15 amino acids. J lost 7 bases, V lost 5 bases, and 10 bases had no gene match. The CDR3, as DNA: TGTGCCACCAGCCGCGGGACAGGAGGGGGGCAGCCCCAGCATTTT. It yields the protein CATSRGTGGGQPQHF. The variable domain in full, completed from reference TRBV15 and TRBJ1-5, reads DAMVIQNPRYQVTQFGKPVTLSCSQTLNHNVMYWYQQKSSQAPKLLFHYYDKDFNNEADTPDNFQSRRPNTSFCFLDIRSPGLGDTAMYLCATSRGTGGGQPQHFGDGTRLSIL.

This rearrangement joins TRBV7-8 to TRBJ1-1, with 8 nucleotides matching TRBD1. The V gene's germline CDR1 is SGHVS and CDR2 FQNEAQ. The CDR3 runs to 15 residues. Unmatched junction bases numbered 5, after V lost 1 base and J lost 4 bases. CDR3 region: CASSLGRGRGTEAFF. For the CDR3, the DNA is TGTGCCAGCAGCTTAGGCAGGGGGCGAGGCACTGAAGCTTTCTTT.

CDR3 loop: CASSYGDLDMNTEAFF. The DNA of the CDR3 is TGTGCCAGCAGTTATGGGGACTTAGACATGAACACTGAAGCTTTCTTT. The rearrangement joins TRBV6-5 to TRBJ1-1, with a tentative D call TRBD1 (5 bases). CDR3 length: 16 residues. Trimming removed 3 bases from V and 0 bases from J, with 14 bases in between. Looked up from germline, CDR1 is MNHEY and CDR2 is SVGAGI.

The rearrangement joins TRBV4-3 to TRBJ1-2; 7 bases are shared with TRBD1. This CDR3 comprises 14 residues. In germline, CDR1 is LGHNA, CDR2 YSLEER. The V gene end was trimmed by 1 base and the J gene end by 8 bases; junction bases not matched to a gene: 7. CDR3 DNA: TGCGCCAGCAGCCAAGGGGTTAGGACAGGAGGCTACACCTTC. Protein product: CASSQGVRTGGYTF.

The rearrangement uses TRBV27 and TRBJ2-3, with 7 bases fitting TRBD2. The CDR3 contains 14 residues. With V trimmed by 7 bases and J by 1 base, 5 bases remained unmatched. Germline V gene lookup returns CDR1 MNHEY and CDR2 SMNVEV (reference sequence). This CDR3 is CASKSGGGTDTQYF. The CDR3 region has the DNA TGTGCCAGCAAAAGTGGGGGGGGCACAGATACGCAGTATTTT.

This CDR3 is CASSQDRGQSYEQYF. The CDR3 region has the DNA TGCGCCAGCAGCCAAGATCGGGGACAGTCCTACGAGCAGTACTTC. This chain joins TRBV4-3 and TRBJ2-7; TRBD1 agrees at 7 bases. Germline V gene lookup returns CDR1 LGHNA and CDR2 YSLEER. The CDR3 length is 15 residues. V was clipped by 0 bases and J by 1 base; unmatched bases: 3.

This clone appeared once. CDR3 bases: TGTGCCAGCAGCTTAGCCGGCGGGGAGACAGATACGCAGTATTTT. Its translation is CASSLAGGETDTQYF. The chain recombines TRBV7-9 with TRBJ2-3; possibly TRBD2 for D (6 bases). The CDR3 is 15 amino acids. V shed 0 bases and J shed 3 bases, with 10 bases lying between them. CDR1 is SEHNR and CDR2 is FQNEAQ in the germline V gene (reference sequence). The full variable domain, completed using reference TRBV7-9 and TRBJ2-3, is DTGVSQNPRHKITKRGQNVTFRCDPISEHNRLYWYRQTLGQGPEFLTYFQNEAQLEKSRLLSDRFSAERPKGSFSTLEIQRTEQGDSAMYLCASSLAGGETDTQYFGPGTRLTVL.

The V call is TRBV14, the J call TRBJ2-5; 9 bases align to TRBD1. Germline V gene lookup returns CDR1 SGHDN and CDR2 FVKESK. The CDR3 has 14 amino acids. The V and J ends lost 4 bases and 1 base, in that order; junction bases with no gene match: 1. Here the CDR3 DNA reads TGTGCCAGCAGCCTACAGGGGGCCCAAGAGACCCAGTACTTC. Translation gives CASSLQGAQETQYF.

This clone has more than one count but fewer than ten. The chain joins TRBV23-1 to TRBJ1-1, with D hard to call. TRBV23-1 is sorted into the ORF group, with uncertain function. Trimming removed 3 bases from V and 0 bases from J, with 14 bases in between. The CDR3 loop spans 16 amino acids. CDR3 loop: CASSQSGYLMNTEAFF. The DNA for the CDR3 is TGCGCCAGCAGTCAGTCAGGTTATCTTATGAACACTGAAGCTTTCTTT.

This chain uses TRBV11-2 with TRBJ2-5; D is ambiguous. Between the trimmed V and J ends, which lost 1 base and 2 bases, there was a span of 14 bases. The CDR3 extends over 16 amino acids. The germline CDR1 and CDR2 sequences are SGHAT and FQNNGV. CDR3 sequence reads: CASSLGVGLRQETQYF. In nucleotides, the CDR3 is TGTGCCAGCAGCTTAGGGGTTGGCCTGAGGCAAGAGACCCAGTACTTC.

The gene calls are TRBV18 and TRBJ2-1; D is unresolved. Trimming cost V 3 bases and J 10 bases, with 16 bases left between them. Germline-derived CDR1 and CDR2 are KGHSH and LQKENI. The CDR3 totals 14 residues. The CDR3 nucleotides are TGTGCCAGCTCACCGCCAGCAATTTTGACAGAGCAGTTCTTC. Encoded protein: CASSPPAILTEQFF.

V usage is TRBV7-2 and J usage is TRBJ2-3, with 12 bases identical to TRBD2. CDR3 length: 16 amino acids. Germline values: CDR1 SGHTA, CDR2 FQGNSA. Trimming at V came to 1 base and at J to 6 bases, leaving 5 bases not matched to a gene. CDR3 protein: CASSLGLAGGPDTQYF. The DNA of the CDR3 is TGTGCCAGCAGCTTAGGCCTAGCGGGAGGGCCGGATACGCAGTATTTT.

The chain carries TRBV27 and TRBJ2-1; a possible D gene is TRBD2 (5 bases). Looked up from germline, CDR1 is MNHEY and CDR2 is SMNVEV (reference sequence). The germline V and J ends were trimmed by 7 bases and 8 bases, with 18 bases remaining between them. CDR3 length: 14 amino acids. The CDR3 DNA reads as TGTGCCAGCAAACACTCGGGCCGGGGAGATGAGCAGTTCTTC. It encodes CASKHSGRGDEQFF.

The rearrangement links TRBV2 to TRBJ2-3; a possible D gene is TRBD2 (5 bases). Germline V lookup: CDR1 SNHLY, CDR2 FYNNEI. This CDR3 has 15 amino acids. Deletions cut 3 bases from V and 4 bases from J, with 14 bases between. This chain's CDR3 is CASSEISVVPDTQYF. The CDR3 DNA is TGTGCCAGCAGTGAGATTAGCGTTGTTCCAGATACGCAGTATTTT.

This chain connects TRBV7-9 to TRBJ2-5; 12 nucleotides agree with TRBD2. Looked up from germline, CDR1 is SEHNR and CDR2 is FQNEAQ (reference sequence). Losses at the gene ends were 5 bases for V and 3 bases for J; bases not matched to a gene: 7. The CDR3 totals 16 residues. The CDR3 is CASSLRLAGVEETQYF. In nucleotides, the CDR3 is TGTGCCAGCAGCCTCCGACTAGCGGGAGTGGAAGAGACCCAGTACTTC.

The chain uses TRBV11-3 and TRBJ2-3, with 9 nucleotides matching TRBD2. Germline CDR1 is SGHNT and CDR2 is YENEEA. Trimming removed 1 base from V and 2 bases from J; junction bases left unmatched: 4. The CDR3 length is 16 residues. CDR3 DNA: TGTGCCAGCAGCTTAGGTGCTAGCGGGGACACAGATACGCAGTATTTT. It translates to CASSLGASGDTDTQYF.

The rearrangement uses TRBV10-3 and TRBJ2-5; 13 bases agree with TRBD2. Germline assignment: CDR1 ENHRY and CDR2 SYGVKD. The V segment lost 1 base and the J segment 4 bases; nucleotides outside the gene matches: 6. This CDR3 is 17 amino acids long. CDR3 coding DNA: TGTGCCATCAGTGAGTTTAAAGGACTAGCGGGAGCAGAGACCCAGTACTTC. Translated: CAISEFKGLAGAETQYF.

For this clone: Relative to the germline gene, one junction end is altered; a read error may explain this. The rearrangement joins TRBV19 to TRBJ1-2; 7 bases fit TRBD1. Per the germline V gene, CDR1 is LNHDA and CDR2 is SQIVND (reference sequence). The CDR3 spans 13 residues. The CDR3 DNA reads as TGTGCCAGTAGTGCGACAAACCGGGACAGAGCCTCCTTC. Protein product: CASSATNRDRASF. The entire variable domain, with the rest obtained from reference TRBV19 and TRBJ1-2, is as follows: DGGITQSPKYLFRKEGQNVTLSCEQNLNHDAMYWYRQDPGQGLRLIYYSQIVNDFQKGDIAEGYSVSREKKESFPLTVTSAQKNPTAFYLCASSATNRDRASFGSGTRLTVV.

This sequence joins TRBV6-5 and TRBJ2-3; the match to TRBD2 covers 8 bases. V lost 1 base and J lost 0; bases outside the gene matches: 3. The CDR3 contains 16 residues. Germline CDR1 MNHEY, CDR2 SVGAGI. The CDR3 sequence: CASSYFSGTSTDTQYF. Here the CDR3 DNA reads TGTGCCAGCAGTTACTTTAGCGGGACCAGCACAGATACGCAGTATTTT.

This clone was recorded once. The chain recombines TRBV19 with TRBJ1-5, with TRBD1 as a possible D gene (6 bases). The germline V and J ends were trimmed by 5 bases and 6 bases, with 20 bases remaining between them. The CDR3 is 16 residues long. Germline V lookup: CDR1 LNHDA, CDR2 SQIVND (reference sequence). The CDR3: CASSGRGGAAGQPQHF. DNA for the CDR3: TGTGCCAGTAGTGGTAGGGGGGGCGCGGCGGGTCAGCCCCAGCATTTT.

The genes are TRBV6-1 and TRBJ1-2; TRBD1 might be the D (5 bases). In germline, CDR1 is MNHNS, CDR2 SASEGT. The CDR3 has 12 residues. Between the trimmed V and J ends, which lost 5 bases and 5 bases, there was a span of 9 bases. CDR3 nucleotide sequence: TGTGCCAGCAGTTTGGGGGGTTATGGCTACACCTTC. It yields the protein CASSLGGYGYTF.

This chain uses TRBV27 with TRBJ2-7; tentative D call: TRBD1 (6 bases). CDR1 is MNHEY, CDR2 SMNVEV, per germline (reference sequence). This CDR3 comprises 16 residues. Trimming cost V 0 bases and J 0 bases, with 12 bases left between them. The CDR3 loop is CASSLSSGHISYEQYF. CDR3 bases: TGTGCCAGCAGTTTATCGTCGGGACACATCTCCTACGAGCAGTACTTC.